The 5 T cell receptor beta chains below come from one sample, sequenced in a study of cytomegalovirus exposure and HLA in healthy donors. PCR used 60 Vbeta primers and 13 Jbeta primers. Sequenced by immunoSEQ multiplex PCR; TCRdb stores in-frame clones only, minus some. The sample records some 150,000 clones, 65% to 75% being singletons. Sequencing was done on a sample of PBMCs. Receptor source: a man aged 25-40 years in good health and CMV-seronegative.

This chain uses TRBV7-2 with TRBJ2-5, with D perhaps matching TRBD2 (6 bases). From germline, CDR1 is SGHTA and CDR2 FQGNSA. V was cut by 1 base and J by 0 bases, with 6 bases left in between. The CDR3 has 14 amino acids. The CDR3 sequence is CASSLGGNQETQYF. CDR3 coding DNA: TGTGCCAGCAGCTTAGGCGGGAACCAAGAGACCCAGTACTTC.

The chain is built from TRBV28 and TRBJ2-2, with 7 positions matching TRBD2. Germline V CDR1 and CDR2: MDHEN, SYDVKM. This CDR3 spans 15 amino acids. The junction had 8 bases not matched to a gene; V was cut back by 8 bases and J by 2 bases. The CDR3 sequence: CASPLTSFNTGELFF. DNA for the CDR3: TGTGCCAGCCCTCTGACTAGCTTTAACACCGGGGAGCTGTTTTTT.

CDR3 sequence reads: CASSLPSGRAGNTIYF. CDR3 DNA sequence: TGTGCCAGCAGCTTACCCTCGGGGAGGGCTGGAAACACCATATATTTT. The rearrangement joins TRBV7-9 to TRBJ1-3; D gene ambiguous. The ends were cut back, 2 bases at V and 2 bases at J, with 13 bases in the middle. Per the germline V gene, CDR1 is SEHNR and CDR2 is FQNEAQ (reference sequence). The CDR3 extends over 16 amino acids. Full variable domain (outside the CDR3, taken from reference TRBV7-9 and TRBJ1-3): DTGVSQNPRHKITKRGQNVTFRCDPISEHNRLYWYRQTLGQGPEFLTYFQNEAQLEKSRLLSDRFSAERPKGSFSTLEIQRTEQGDSAMYLCASSLPSGRAGNTIYFGEGSWLTVV.

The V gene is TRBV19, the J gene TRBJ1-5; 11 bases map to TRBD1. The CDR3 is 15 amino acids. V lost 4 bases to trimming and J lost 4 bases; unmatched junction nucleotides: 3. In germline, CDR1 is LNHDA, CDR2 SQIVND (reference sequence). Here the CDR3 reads CASSTGTGGNQPQHF. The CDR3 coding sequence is TGTGCCAGTAGTACCGGGACAGGGGGAAATCAGCCCCAGCATTTT.

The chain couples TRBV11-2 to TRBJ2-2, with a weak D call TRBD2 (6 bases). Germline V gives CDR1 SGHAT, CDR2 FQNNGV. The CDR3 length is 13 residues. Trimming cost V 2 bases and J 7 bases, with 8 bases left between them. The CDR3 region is CASSLLEGGELFF. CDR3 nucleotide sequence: TGTGCCAGCAGCTTATTGGAGGGCGGGGAGCTGTTTTTT.